Listed below are T cell receptor beta chains from one sample, sequenced in a study of naive and memory T cell subsets. TCRdb processed the UMI-ligation and nested PCR reads anew with MiXCR; each CDR3 protein has one entry. The table has roughly 100,000 distinct CDR3 sequences, 10% to 12% seen once. Sample: naive CD4+ T cells from blood. These receptor sequences come from a human donor in good health. CDR3s include the opening cysteine and the closing phenylalanine or tryptophan. The order of the fields is J gene, D gene, V gene, clone size, CDR3 protein, CDR3 DNA. A D gene is named only where the DNA matches it firmly. Clone size is shown for a subset of rows, as once, few, many or a class of expanded clone.

>TRBJ2-4|NA|TRBV5-1|few
CASSPTTGLINIQYF
TGCGCCAGCAGCCCCACCACAGGGCTAATAAACATTCAGTACTTC
>TRBJ2-1|TRBD1|TRBV7-2|NA
CASSLINRGPNEQFF
TGTGCCAGCAGCCTAATCAACAGGGGGCCCAATGAGCAGTTCTTC
>TRBJ1-1|NA|TRBV30|NA
CAWSEGNTEAFF
TGTGCCTGGAGTGAGGGGAACACTGAAGCTTTCTTT
>TRBJ1-1|NA|TRBV4-3|many
CASSPKMTGPNTEAFF
TGCGCCAGCAGCCCTAAGATGACAGGCCCGAACACTGAAGCTTTCTTT
>TRBJ2-2|TRBD1|TRBV30|many
CAWNSKTTGYTGELFF
TGTGCCTGGAACTCAAAAACGACAGGGTACACCGGGGAGCTGTTTTTT
>TRBJ2-1|NA|TRBV23-1|NA
CASSQRRCFF
TGCGCCAGCAGTCAACGTAGGTGCTTCTTC
>TRBJ1-1|NA|TRBV6-5|NA
CATKSTLMNTEAFF
TGTGCCACCAAGTCGACGCTGATGAACACTGAAGCTTTCTTT
>TRBJ1-3|TRBD1|TRBV7-2|NA
CASSLGQGRNTIYF
TGTGCCAGCAGCCTCGGACAGGGAAGAAACACCATATATTTT
>TRBJ2-3|NA|TRBV7-2|few
CASSANTDTQYF
TGTGCCAGCAGCGCGAACACAGATACGCAGTATTTT
>TRBJ2-5|TRBD1|TRBV4-1|once
CASQEAGGSGETQYF
TGCGCCAGTCAAGAAGCAGGGGGCTCGGGAGAGACCCAGTACTTC